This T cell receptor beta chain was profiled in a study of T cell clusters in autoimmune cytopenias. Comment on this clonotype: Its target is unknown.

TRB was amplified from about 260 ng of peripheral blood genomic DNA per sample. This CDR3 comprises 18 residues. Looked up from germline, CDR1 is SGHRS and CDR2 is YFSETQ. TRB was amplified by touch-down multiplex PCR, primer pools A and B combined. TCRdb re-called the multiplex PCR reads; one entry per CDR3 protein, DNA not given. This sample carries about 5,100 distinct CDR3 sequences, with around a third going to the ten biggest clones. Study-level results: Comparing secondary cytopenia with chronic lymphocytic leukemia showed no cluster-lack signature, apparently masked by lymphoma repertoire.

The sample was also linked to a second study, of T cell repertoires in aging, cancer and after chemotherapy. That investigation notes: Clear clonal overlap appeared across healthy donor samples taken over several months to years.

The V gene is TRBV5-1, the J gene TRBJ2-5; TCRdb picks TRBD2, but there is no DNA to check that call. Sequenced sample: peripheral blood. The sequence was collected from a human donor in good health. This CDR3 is CASSFSNRGTSDQETQYF.